These T cell receptor beta chains were read from a single sample in a study of Ad26.COV2.S vaccination and SARS-CoV-2 variants. TCRdb keeps only in-frame clones here, not all; method: immunoSEQ multiplex PCR. This table holds nearly 400,000 clones, over 75% found once. Sequencing used peripheral blood, obtained in a trial of Ad26.COV2.S vaccine versus placebo. All receptors come from a person between 18 and 59 years old who received the Ad26.COV2.S COVID-19 vaccine or a placebo. CDR3s include the opening cysteine and the closing phenylalanine or tryptophan. D genes are given only for firm matches. Size tells how often a clone was seen (once, few, many) or the class of an expanded clone, and some rows leave it out.

d_call,cdr3_length,v_call,clone_size,j_call,cdr3_aa,cdr3_nt
.,18,TRBV19,once,TRBJ2-7,CASSILAEVSGGIYEQYF,TGTGCCAGTAGTATTTTAGCGGAGGTTTCAGGGGGGATCTACGAGCAGTACTTC
.,11,TRBV28,once,TRBJ2-1,CASSYPGDKFF,TGTGCCAGCAGTTACCCAGGGGATAAGTTCTTC
.,15,TRBV28,.,TRBJ1-5,CASSLVGGDNQPQHF,TGTGCCAGCAGTTTAGTCGGGGGGGACAATCAGCCCCAGCATTTT
.,14,TRBV5-1,.,TRBJ2-2,CASSLDGSGGELFF,TGCGCCAGCAGCTTGGACGGCAGCGGCGGGGAGCTGTTTTTT
.,14,TRBV15,.,TRBJ1-5,CATSRDLNNQPQHF,TGTGCCACCAGCAGAGATCTGAACAATCAGCCCCAGCATTTT
.,16,TRBV4-2,.,TRBJ2-1,CASSESEAASYNEQFF,TGTGCCAGCAGCGAGTCGGAGGCGGCCTCCTACAATGAGCAGTTCTTC
TRBD1,15,TRBV14,.,TRBJ2-5,CASSHSDRGEETQYF,TGTGCCAGCAGCCATTCCGACAGGGGCGAAGAGACCCAGTACTTC
.,14,TRBV7-2,.,TRBJ2-7,CASSLSPDTYEQYF,TGTGCCAGCAGCTTATCCCCAGACACCTACGAGCAGTACTTC
.,19,TRBV28,.,TRBJ1-5,CASSLMAGGWDLSNQPQHF,TGTGCCAGCAGTTTGATGGCGGGGGGTTGGGATTTGAGCAATCAGCCCCAGCATTTT
.,14,TRBV5-1,.,TRBJ1-5,CASSLGVGNQPQHF,TGCGCCAGCAGCTTGGGGGTGGGCAATCAGCCCCAGCATTTT
TRBD1,13,TRBV30,.,TRBJ1-2,CAWQDRANYGYTF,TGTGCCTGGCAGGACAGGGCGAACTATGGCTACACCTTC
.,16,TRBV24-1,.,TRBJ2-5,CATSDLALGDQETQYF,TGTGCCACCAGTGATTTGGCCCTCGGGGACCAAGAGACCCAGTACTTC
.,14,TRBV18,.,TRBJ1-5,CASSPGGAHQPQHF,TGTGCCAGCTCACCAGGGGGGGCTCATCAGCCCCAGCATTTT
TRBD1,16,TRBV12-5,.,TRBJ1-3,CASGASGTGAGNTIYF,TGTGCTAGTGGTGCATCCGGGACAGGGGCTGGAAACACCATATATTTT
.,13,TRBV4-1,.,TRBJ2-7,CASSQGLVYEQYF,TGCGCCAGCAGCCAGGGACTCGTCTACGAGCAGTACTTC
.,16,TRBV3-1/TRBV3-2,.,TRBJ2-5,CASSQDRDLPQETQYF,TGTGCCAGCAGCCAAGATCGGGACCTACCCCAAGAGACCCAGTACTTC
TRBD2,15,TRBV4-1,.,TRBJ2-3,CASSTISGRADTQYF,TGCGCCAGCAGCACCATTAGCGGGAGGGCAGATACGCAGTATTTT
.,13,TRBV2,.,TRBJ2-1,CASFRSSYNEQFF,TGTGCCAGCTTTAGGAGCTCCTACAATGAGCAGTTCTTC
TRBD1,15,TRBV24-1,.,TRBJ2-7,CATSDTGTGNYEQYF,TGTGCCACCAGTGACACCGGGACAGGAAACTACGAGCAGTACTTC
.,13,TRBV28,.,TRBJ1-2,CASTLDLSYGYTF,TGTGCCAGCACCCTGGATCTAAGCTATGGCTACACCTTC
.,14,TRBV5-1,.,TRBJ2-5,CASNFRGGQETQYF,TGCGCCAGCAACTTTCGTGGGGGTCAAGAGACCCAGTACTTC
TRBD1,14,TRBV4-1,.,TRBJ2-7,CASSLRTGSTEQYF,TGCGCCAGCAGCCTTCGGACAGGGTCCACCGAGCAGTACTTC
.,12,TRBV7-9,.,TRBJ2-7,CASSLGVYEQYF,TGTGCCAGCAGCTTAGGTGTCTACGAGCAGTACTTC